This T cell receptor beta chain was retrieved from a study of cytomegalovirus exposure and HLA in healthy donors. Primers for the PCR totalled 60 Vbeta and 13 Jbeta. TCRdb's copy holds only in-frame clones and misses some; the assay was immunoSEQ multiplex PCR. The sample includes hundreds of thousands of clones, 70% to 90% of them seen just once. Deletions cut 3 bases from V and 6 bases from J, with 18 bases between. Germline lookup yields CDR1 SNHLY and CDR2 FYNNEI. The CDR3 spans 16 residues. The rearrangement joins TRBV2 to TRBJ1-3; D remains ambiguous. The source of this sequence is a woman aged 18-30 years in good health and CMV-seronegative. The source material was PBMCs. The CDR3 nucleotides read TGTGCCAGCAGTGATATCGTGGGGAGCCAACAAAACACCATATATTTT. Residues: CASSDIVGSQQNTIYF. Full variable domain (outside the CDR3, taken from reference TRBV2 and TRBJ1-3): EPEVTQTPSHQVTQMGQEVILRCVPISNHLYFYWYRQILGQKVEFLVSFYNNEISEKSEIFDDQFSVERPDGSNFTLKIRSTKLEDSAMYFCASSDIVGSQQNTIYFGEGSWLTVV.